The entry that follows covers one T cell receptor beta chain sequence. The data were obtained in a study of T cell changes during pregnancy in multiple sclerosis. Assay: immunoSEQ multiplex PCR; the TCRdb copy retains only in-frame clones and omits some. Among tens of thousands of clones listed, roughly 92% were seen once. V was pared by 8 bases and J by 2 bases, with 17 bases between. CDR1 is MNHNS, CDR2 SASEGT, per germline. The CDR3 spans 15 residues. This receptor was taken from a female donor with multiple sclerosis, enrolled in a pregnancy study. The material sequenced was peripheral blood, taken after pregnancy. The chain employs TRBV6-1 and TRBJ2-3; possibly TRBD1 for D (5 bases). CDR3 protein: CASGRTRTLTDTQYF. Written as DNA, the CDR3 is TGTGCCAGCGGAAGGACCCGGACACTCACAGATACGCAGTATTTT.